One sample yielded the 24 T cell receptor beta chains listed below, sequenced in a study of blood T cells in healthy people across ages. A second roughly 6 to 12 cycle PCR used barcoded and J-beta primers. TCRdb redid the calling of the 5' RACE reads with MiXCR, one entry per CDR3 protein. Found here are approximately 800,000 distinct CDR3 sequences, 50% to 65% of them singletons; the top ten hold roughly 37%. Sequenced sample: blood. The receptor set was obtained from a man older than 75 in good health.

The chain joins TRBV14 to TRBJ2-7, with D perhaps matching TRBD1 (6 bases). The length of the CDR3 is 17 residues. V lost 4 bases to trimming and J lost 5 bases, with 24 bases between them. From germline, CDR1 is SGHDN and CDR2 FVKESK. The CDR3 region has the DNA TGTGCCAGCAGCCGCACCCACAGGGCTTCTTTTCTGGACGAGCAGTACTTC. This translates into CASSRTHRASFLDEQYF.

This chain links TRBV11-2 with TRBJ1-5; D is perhaps TRBD1 (5 bases). The CDR3 covers 15 residues. Trimming cost V 5 bases and J 2 bases, with 13 bases left between them. Germline V gene data show CDR1 as SGHAT and CDR2 as FQNNGV. The CDR3 sequence is CASSPHGAGNQPQHF. CDR3 sequence (DNA): TGTGCCAGCAGCCCCCATGGGGCCGGCAATCAGCCCCAGCATTTT.

This chain links TRBV3-1 with TRBJ1-6; no firm D call. The V end was cut by 0 bases, the J end by 11 bases, with 17 bases between. The CDR3 is 16 amino acids. The V gene's germline CDR1 is LGHDT and CDR2 YNNKEL (reference sequence). CDR3 bases: TGTGCCAGCAGCCAAGATTTTCGGCAATATATTCCACCCCTCCACTTT. Its protein product is CASSQDFRQYIPPLHF.

The chain carries TRBV29-1 and TRBJ2-3; weak D call: TRBD1 (5 bases). This CDR3 has 11 residues. V was shortened by 6 bases and J by 3 bases, with 7 bases between the two germline ends. Germline CDR1 is SQVTM and CDR2 is ANQGSEA. Written as DNA, the CDR3 is TGCAGCGTAGGGGTTACAGATACGCAGTATTTT. Its translation is CSVGVTDTQYF.

The genes are TRBV27 and TRBJ1-5; D is ambiguous. Trimming removed 5 bases at V and 3 bases at J, with 8 bases between. Germline CDR1 is MNHEY and CDR2 is SMNVEV (reference sequence). CDR3 length: 13 residues. Here the CDR3 DNA reads TGTGCCAGCAGTGTTAGCCTCAATCAGCCCCAGCATTTT. This encodes CASSVSLNQPQHF.

This clonotype is a singleton in its sample. This CDR3 is CASSNVVGGKETQYF. The DNA for the CDR3 is TGTGCCAGCTCAAACGTAGTCGGAGGGAAGGAGACCCAGTACTTC. This chain joins TRBV18 and TRBJ2-5, with D possibly being TRBD2 (6 bases). Germline V lookup: CDR1 KGHSH, CDR2 LQKENI. The V end lost 5 bases, the J end lost 5 bases, and 18 bases lay between the germline ends. The CDR3 consists of 15 residues.

The rearrangement links TRBV12-3 or TRBV12-4 to TRBJ1-5; D unclear. This CDR3 region has 13 residues. Trimming left V 7 bases short and J 5 bases short, with 12 bases between. The CDR3 region is CASTVVAHQPQHF. Written as DNA, the CDR3 is TGTGCCAGCACCGTCGTTGCCCATCAGCCCCAGCATTTT.

The chain joins TRBV20-1 to TRBJ2-7; D is tentatively TRBD1 or TRBD2 (5 bases each). Germline loops: CDR1 DFQATT, CDR2 SNEGSKA (reference sequence). V was shortened by 3 bases and J by 4 bases, with 13 bases between the two germline ends. The length of the CDR3 is 13 residues. CDR3 in DNA: TGCAGTGCTAGCCGGGACGGGTTATACGAGCAGTACTTC. Translating gives CSASRDGLYEQYF.

The J gene is TRBJ2-7, the V gene TRBV12-3 or TRBV12-4; D perhaps matches TRBD2 (6 bases). The ends were cut back, 4 bases at V and 6 bases at J, with 19 bases in the middle. The CDR3 extends over 15 amino acids. The DNA of the CDR3 is TGTGCCAGCAGTTCTCCGGGACTCGAGAGGGGCGAGCAGTACTTC. Translating it yields CASSSPGLERGEQYF.

The rearrangement joins TRBV10-3 to TRBJ2-5, with no clear D. Germline V gene sequence: CDR1 ENHRY, CDR2 SYGVKD. V was clipped by 2 bases and J by 1 base, with 14 bases between them. There are 16 residues in the CDR3. The CDR3 nucleotides read TGTGCCATCAGTGAGGGCCCCGGATCCATCCAAGAGACCCAGTACTTC. Its translation: CAISEGPGSIQETQYF.

V and J are TRBV5-1 and TRBJ2-6; possible D gene TRBD1, 6 bases. Per the germline V gene, CDR1 is SGHRS and CDR2 is YFSETQ. The CDR3 runs 16 residues. The CDR3 DNA sequence: TGCGTCAGTACCACAGGGCCCTACTCTGGGGCCAACGTCCTGACTTTC. Translated, it gives CVSTTGPYSGANVLTF.

This clonotype was counted only a few times. V is TRBV12-3 or TRBV12-4 and J is TRBJ2-5; TRBD2 might be the D (6 bases). V lost 7 bases to trimming and J lost 2 bases, with 17 bases between them. This CDR3 is 15 amino acids long. CDR3 region: CASTEEEGSQETQYF. CDR3 DNA: TGTGCCAGCACCGAGGAGGAGGGCTCGCAAGAGACCCAGTACTTC.

CDR3 sequence reads: CSARDRSGGDYEQFF. The DNA for the CDR3 is TGCAGTGCTAGAGATCGGAGCGGAGGGGACTATGAGCAGTTCTTC. This rearrangement joins TRBV20-1 to TRBJ2-1; tentatively, D is TRBD2 (6 bases). The CDR3 is 15 residues long. V was cut by 0 bases and J by 8 bases, with 17 bases left in between. CDR1 and CDR2 (germline): DFQATT, SNEGSKA (reference sequence).

This clonotype was detected only once. The chain has TRBV5-6 and TRBJ2-1; D perhaps matches TRBD2 (5 bases). Germline values: CDR1 SGHDT, CDR2 YYEEEE. This CDR3 has 11 residues. Trimming took off 4 bases at V and 10 bases at J, with 9 bases between the two ends. The CDR3 loop is CASSRGWEQFF. The DNA for the CDR3 is TGTGCCAGCAGCCGAGGGTGGGAGCAGTTCTTC.

The V gene is TRBV6-1, the J gene TRBJ1-2; 7 nucleotides match TRBD1. Germline V CDR1 and CDR2: MNHNS, SASEGT. Unmatched junction bases numbered 5, after V lost 2 bases and J lost 5 bases. The CDR3 spans 14 residues. The CDR3 here is CASSERGGGYGYTF. The DNA of the CDR3 is TGTGCCAGCAGTGAACGAGGGGGCGGTTATGGCTACACCTTC.

This chain links TRBV5-4 with TRBJ2-1; weak D call: TRBD1 (8 bases). Per germline, CDR1 SGHNT and CDR2 YYREEE (reference sequence). CDR3 length: 16 residues. Trimming left V 4 bases short and J 4 bases short, with 18 bases between. CDR3 bases: TGTGCCAGCAGCACGAGGACAGGGACTATGTACAATGAGCAGTTCTTC. Protein sequence: CASSTRTGTMYNEQFF. Using reference TRBV5-4 and TRBJ2-1 for the parts outside the CDR3, the full variable domain is ETGVTQSPTHLIKTRGQQVTLRCSSQSGHNTVSWYQQALGQGPQFIFQYYREEENGRGNFPPRFSGLQFPNYSSELNVNALELDDSALYLCASSTRTGTMYNEQFFGPGTRLTVL.

This sequence joins TRBV3-1 and TRBJ1-2, with a tentative D call TRBD1 (6 bases). Germline V gives CDR1 LGHDT, CDR2 YNNKEL (reference sequence). The V end was cut by 4 bases, the J end by 2 bases, with 20 bases between. The CDR3 spans 17 residues. As DNA, the CDR3 is TGTGCCAGCAGCCGCAAGAGGCCTTCGACAGGAAACTATGGCTACACCTTC. Amino acid sequence: CASSRKRPSTGNYGYTF.

This rearrangement joins TRBV5-1 to TRBJ2-7; the match to TRBD2 covers 8 bases. CDR3 length: 14 residues. Trimming at V came to 2 bases and at J to 7 bases, leaving 8 bases not matched to a gene. Per germline, CDR1 SGHRS and CDR2 YFSETQ. The CDR3 region is CASSFSGTVGEQYF. The CDR3 bases are TGCGCCAGCAGCTTTAGCGGGACCGTGGGGGAGCAGTACTTC.

This clonotype occurred once. V usage is TRBV21-1 and J usage is TRBJ1-1; the table's D call, TRBD1, has no DNA check behind it. TRBV21-1 is a listed pseudogene. CDR3 size: 15 residues. The chain's CDR3 is CASNPTGATDTEAFF. The CDR3 bases are TGTGCCAGCAACCCGACAGGGGCAACGGACACTGAAGCTTTCTTT.

The count of this clonotype is one. This rearrangement joins TRBV20-1 to TRBJ2-4; D possibly matches TRBD1 or TRBD2 (5 bases each). The J call is doubtful: the DNA matches TRBJ2-7 better. The germline V gene has CDR1 DFQATT and CDR2 SNEGSKA (reference sequence). There are 13 residues in the CDR3. CDR3: CSDARDGGYEQYF. DNA for the CDR3: TGCAGTGATGCGAGGGACGGCGGCTACGAGCAGTACTTC.

This clonotype has just one count. The chain combines TRBV7-9 with TRBJ2-7; TRBD2 matches 8 bases. J was trimmed by 5 bases and V by 6 bases; bases with no gene match: 3. Germline lookup yields CDR1 SEHNR and CDR2 FQNEAQ (reference sequence). The CDR3 runs 12 residues. The CDR3 loop reads CASRRTSNEQYF. The DNA for the CDR3 is TGTGCCAGCAGACGGACTAGCAACGAGCAGTACTTC.

Only one count was recorded for this clonotype. A junction end diverges from the germline sequence, so it may reflect a read error. The chain is built from TRBV20-1 and TRBJ2-1; 9 nucleotides match TRBD2. CDR1 DFQATT and CDR2 SNEGSKA come from the germline V gene (reference sequence). The CDR3 consists of 14 residues. The CDR3 here is CSPTGTSSYNERYF. In DNA form, the CDR3 reads TGCAGCCCTACCGGGACTAGCTCCTACAATGAGCGGTACTTC.

This clonotype was observed a handful of times. This chain uses TRBV5-1 with TRBJ2-1, with TRBD2 matching over 7 bases. CDR3 length: 13 residues. V lost 3 bases, J lost 9 bases, and 6 bases stayed unmatched. The germline gives CDR1 SGHRS, CDR2 YFSETQ. CDR3 region: CASSYDGGSEQFF. The CDR3 region has the DNA TGCGCCAGCAGCTACGACGGGGGGAGTGAGCAGTTCTTC.

J is TRBJ2-1 and V is TRBV7-9, with 8 bases lining up with TRBD2. Unmatched junction bases numbered 5, after V lost 5 bases and J lost 5 bases. Germline-derived CDR1 and CDR2 are SEHNR and FQNEAQ (reference sequence). The CDR3 is made up of 14 amino acids. The CDR3 nucleotides are TGTGCCAGCAGCCCGGCGGGGGGAAACAATGAGCAGTTCTTC. Translation: CASSPAGGNNEQFF.